The rows below give T cell receptor beta chains drawn from one sample of a study of Graves' ophthalmopathy and Graves' hyperthyroidism. TCRdb independently ran MiXCR on the multiplex PCR reads; one entry per CDR3 protein. The sample records around 660,000 distinct CDR3 sequences, over 40% being singletons. Sequencing used peripheral blood. These TCRs come from an adult man with Graves' ophthalmopathy. The CDR3 runs from the conserved cysteine through the conserved F or W. Fields, in order: J gene, clone size, CDR3 length, V gene, D gene, CDR3 protein, CDR3 DNA. The D gene is left open where the match is weak. Part of the rows lack a size; the others show once, few, many or a class for expanded clones.

TRBJ1-5 many 14 TRBV10-3 NA CAISVGAENQPQHF TGTGCCATCAGTGTTGGGGCAGAAAATCAGCCCCAGCATTTT
TRBJ1-1 NA 15 TRBV29-1 TRBD1 CSVEGQGGLNTEAFF TGCAGCGTGGAAGGACAGGGGGGGCTTAACACTGAAGCTTTCTTT
TRBJ1-4 NA 14 TRBV4-1 NA CASSQARTNEKLFF TGCGCCAGCAGCCAAGCTAGGACTAATGAAAAACTGTTTTTT
TRBJ2-5 few 12 TRBV30 NA CAWSVQTETQYF TGTGCCTGGAGTGTACAGACTGAGACCCAGTACTTC
TRBJ1-2 many 16 TRBV2 NA CASRLLRTDTRYGYTF TGTGCCAGCCGTCTTCTGCGGACAGACACCCGCTATGGCTACACCTTC
TRBJ1-5 NA 14 TRBV24-1 TRBD1 CATTGGKVNQPQHF TGTGCCACCACAGGGGGAAAAGTCAATCAGCCCCAGCATTTT
TRBJ1-4 few 13 TRBV3-1 NA CASSSGSNEKLFF TGTGCCAGCAGCTCCGGGTCAAATGAAAAACTGTTTTTT
TRBJ2-7 few 13 TRBV11-1 NA CASSLGANYEQYF TGTGCCAGCAGCTTAGGGGCAAACTACGAGCAGTACTTC
TRBJ2-7 many 16 TRBV7-9 TRBD1 CASSLIATGGHYEQYF TGTGCCAGCAGCTTAATCGCCACAGGGGGCCACTACGAGCAGTACTTC
TRBJ2-5 many 13 TRBV7-2 NA CASSLDLGETQYF TGTGCCAGCAGCTTAGATCTTGGCGAGACCCAGTACTTC
TRBJ1-5 few 15 TRBV20-1 TRBD1 CSVPTGTGGNQPQHF TGCAGTGTCCCGACCGGGACAGGGGGGAATCAGCCCCAGCATTTT
TRBJ1-1 many 14 TRBV7-6 NA CASSWVAGTSEAFF TGTGCCAGCAGCTGGGTGGCTGGCACCAGTGAAGCTTTCTTT
TRBJ2-5 NA 12 TRBV15 TRBD2 CATRGGRETQYF TGTGCCACCAGGGGAGGGCGAGAGACCCAGTACTTC